These T cell receptor beta chains were read from a single sample in a study of breast tumors, draining lymph nodes, adjacent tissues. TCRdb reanalysed the multiplex PCR reads using MiXCR and keeps one entry per CDR3 protein. The sample includes about 230,000 distinct CDR3 sequences, approximately 30% seen only once; the top ten take about 1.4%. The specimen sequenced was axillary lymph node tissue. Receptors originate from a female donor with breast cancer. Some clones in this sample may be carry-over from other donors' samples. CDR3s include the opening cysteine and the closing phenylalanine or tryptophan.

cdr3_aa v_call cdr3_length j_call
CASSFNGTEYNSPLHF TRBV5-1 16 TRBJ1-6
CASSPRPSKNEKLFF TRBV7-2 15 TRBJ1-4
CASSQDPAGSPGNTIYF TRBV4-3 17 TRBJ1-3
CASSLAAGTFRGQYF TRBV5-1 15 TRBJ2-7
CASSLRDRGLDETQYF TRBV13 16 TRBJ2-5
CASSPLTSGRGSEQYF TRBV7-2 16 TRBJ2-7
CASSPFGGWNQPQHF TRBV2 15 TRBJ1-5
CASSPTPGTRPLGANVLTF TRBV7-9 19 TRBJ2-6
CSARASGREEETQYF TRBV20-1 15 TRBJ2-5
CASSQGWVAGEEDTQYF TRBV3-2 17 TRBJ2-3
CASSLGPRTADTQYF TRBV7-9 15 TRBJ2-3
CSARRAGGPPDTQYF TRBV20-1 15 TRBJ2-3
CASSIRDRASYEQYF TRBV7-2 15 TRBJ2-7
CASSLRRDQETQYF TRBV7-9 14 TRBJ2-5
CASMPSGRYQETQYF TRBV6-1 15 TRBJ2-5
CASSPRTGTPGELFF TRBV11-2 15 TRBJ2-2
CASSLGSSGRAGEQYF TRBV7-9 16 TRBJ2-7
CATGTANTEAFF TRBV15 12 TRBJ1-1
CASSFGGNQETQYF TRBV5-4 14 TRBJ2-5
CASSLEMRQANTEAFF TRBV5-1 16 TRBJ1-1
CASGVADRGRANEKLFF TRBV27 17 TRBJ1-4
CASTLAGGPNSREQYF TRBV7-9 16 TRBJ2-7
CAWSVGVTEPQHF TRBV30 13 TRBJ1-5
CTTGQGQNIQYF TRBV12-3/TRBV12-4 12 TRBJ2-4
CASSFGSPVTDTQYF TRBV12-3/TRBV12-4 15 TRBJ2-3
CAISDPLGGRWNEQFF TRBV10-3 16 TRBJ2-1
CATSDPWGPTNTGELFF TRBV24-1 17 TRBJ2-2
CASSPRGGPENEQFF TRBV7-3 15 TRBJ2-1
CSARHGRGNEQFF TRBV29-1 13 TRBJ2-1
CASSHRGLSRETQYF TRBV7-9 15 TRBJ2-5
CATVSRDRGRRSYGQYF TRBV2 17 TRBJ2-7
CASAQNRGRETQYF TRBV7-9 14 TRBJ2-5
CASSHSMGPGDGYGYTF TRBV6-5 17 TRBJ1-2
CASSLGGTSLSEQFF TRBV7-9 15 TRBJ2-1
CASSLTDISNQPQHF TRBV11-3 15 TRBJ1-5
CASSQARDRKFF TRBV2 12 TRBJ2-1
CASSPPLAGVRNEQFF TRBV13 16 TRBJ2-1
CASSWAGGPPPDTQYF TRBV5-1 16 TRBJ2-3
CASQGQSNQPQHF TRBV2 13 TRBJ1-5
CSARRQGRDTGELFF TRBV20-1 15 TRBJ2-2
CASRGPYSGAYEQYF TRBV5-6 15 TRBJ2-7
CASSPGLAGSKADTQYF TRBV7-3 17 TRBJ2-3
CASSPPDRTNEQFF TRBV6-6 14 TRBJ2-1
CASSQESSGIARNEQYF TRBV4-1 17 TRBJ2-7
CASSPSSGMVTGELFF TRBV18 16 TRBJ2-2
CASSLFNNEQFF TRBV5-1 12 TRBJ2-1
CASSSSSGPGSTDTQYF TRBV5-1 17 TRBJ2-3
CASSQEQQTYYNEQFF TRBV3-1 16 TRBJ2-1
CARRAGGAGELFF TRBV7-7 13 TRBJ2-2
CASSPGLAGAPQETQYF TRBV6-5 17 TRBJ2-5
CATSEISRGTHYGYTF TRBV24-1 16 TRBJ1-2
CASSQVEVQGSPLHF TRBV4-2 15 TRBJ1-6